The 13 T cell receptor beta chains in this list originate from one sample, sequenced in a study of blood T cell repertoires in COVID-19. Assay: immunoSEQ multiplex PCR; the TCRdb copy retains only in-frame clones and omits some. The repertoire has approximately 290,000 clones, 90% of them found once; the top ten carry around 4.5%. Material for sequencing was PBMCs or T cells enriched from blood (not recorded which). These receptors all come from a woman aged 18-29 years with acute COVID-19.

The chain has TRBV9 and TRBJ1-1, with D possibly being TRBD1 (6 bases). The germline V and J ends were trimmed by 3 bases and 5 bases, with 14 bases remaining between them. The CDR3 length is 14 residues. Germline-derived CDR1 and CDR2 are SGDLS and YYNGEE. The CDR3 bases are TGTGCCAGCAGCGCCGATCAGGGGAAGACTGAAGCTTTCTTT. Encoded protein: CASSADQGKTEAFF.

With regard to this clone: The same CDR3 can be traced to other DNA sequences in this sample. The J gene is TRBJ2-3, the V gene TRBV28; D might be TRBD2 (5 bases). V lost 2 bases and J 0 bases, leaving 6 bases between the germline ends. Germline V gene sequence: CDR1 MDHEN, CDR2 SYDVKM. The CDR3 covers 14 residues. CDR3 sequence: CASSLGGSTDTQYF. The CDR3 coding sequence is TGTGCCAGCAGTTTAGGCGGGAGCACAGATACGCAGTATTTT. Full variable domain (remainder filled in from reference TRBV28 and TRBJ2-3): DVKVTQSSRYLVKRTGEKVFLECVQDMDHENMFWYRQDPGLGLRLIYFSYDVKMKEKGDIPEGYSVSREKKERFSLILESASTNQTSMYLCASSLGGSTDTQYFGPGTRLTVL.

This chain joins TRBV6-5 and TRBJ1-1; 8 nucleotides align to TRBD1. Germline lookup yields CDR1 MNHEY and CDR2 SVGAGI. The CDR3 extends over 16 amino acids. The V gene end was trimmed by 0 bases and the J gene end by 3 bases; junction bases not matched to a gene: 6. CDR3 nucleotides: TGTGCCAGCAGTTACTCGATAGACAGGGGTGACACTGAAGCTTTCTTT. Translation: CASSYSIDRGDTEAFF.

The chain couples TRBV19 to TRBJ2-1, with TRBD1 identical over 9 bases. CDR3 size: 16 residues. Germline CDR1 LNHDA, CDR2 SQIVND (reference sequence). J was trimmed by 6 bases and V by 4 bases; bases with no gene match: 10. The CDR3 is CASSTHPGQGFNEQFF. As DNA, the CDR3 is TGTGCCAGTAGTACCCATCCGGGACAGGGTTTCAATGAGCAGTTCTTC.

The sample holds one count of this clone. In DNA, the CDR3 is TGTGCCAGCAGTTACTTCACTACAGGGATGGGGGAGCAGTACTTC. Residues: CASSYFTTGMGEQYF. The gene calls are TRBV6-5 and TRBJ2-7; the D gene is possibly TRBD1 (6 bases). The CDR3 is 15 residues long. V dropped 1 base and J dropped 7 bases, with 17 bases sitting between them. The germline V gene encodes CDR1 MNHEY and CDR2 SVGAGI.

The chain recombines TRBV27 with TRBJ2-5; 10 nucleotides align to TRBD2. V was pared by 6 bases and J by 5 bases, with 6 bases of the junction left unmatched. This CDR3 region has 14 residues. Germline V lookup: CDR1 MNHEY, CDR2 SMNVEV (reference sequence). The DNA for the CDR3 is TGTGCCAGCAGCGATCTTAGCGGGAGGGAGACCCAGTACTTC. It codes for CASSDLSGRETQYF.

This clone was picked up a small number of times. The genes are TRBV3-1 (or the pseudogene TRBV3-2) and TRBJ1-5; D gene uncertain. This CDR3 region has 13 residues. Germline V lookup: CDR1 LGHDT, CDR2 YNNKEL (reference sequence). Trimming removed 3 bases from V and 8 bases from J, with 11 bases in between. In DNA form, the CDR3 reads TGTGCCAGCAGCCAGGTGGGCGGGGAGCCCCAGCATTTT. Amino acids: CASSQVGGEPQHF.

V is TRBV28 and J is TRBJ1-4; the match to TRBD1 covers 9 bases. The junction had 10 bases not matched to a gene; V was cut back by 0 bases and J by 5 bases. This CDR3 contains 18 residues. CDR1 and CDR2 (germline): MDHEN, SYDVKM. In nucleotides, the CDR3 is TGTGCCAGCAGTTTATGGAGCACCTTACAGGGGGCCAATGAAAAACTGTTTTTT. As protein: CASSLWSTLQGANEKLFF. Using reference TRBV28 and TRBJ1-4 for the parts outside the CDR3, the full variable domain is DVKVTQSSRYLVKRTGEKVFLECVQDMDHENMFWYRQDPGLGLRLIYFSYDVKMKEKGDIPEGYSVSREKKERFSLILESASTNQTSMYLCASSLWSTLQGANEKLFFGSGTQLSVL.

This chain uses TRBV7-9 with TRBJ1-1, with 8 bases lining up with TRBD1. V shed 4 bases, J shed 5 bases, and the junction held 9 bases outside the gene matches. Germline assignment: CDR1 SEHNR and CDR2 FQNEAQ (reference sequence). The CDR3 is 15 residues long. The CDR3 sequence: CASSSNRGVVTEAFF. The CDR3 nucleotides read TGTGCCAGCAGCTCTAACAGGGGGGTTGTAACTGAAGCTTTCTTT. The variable domain in full, completed from reference TRBV7-9 and TRBJ1-1, reads DTGVSQNPRHKITKRGQNVTFRCDPISEHNRLYWYRQTLGQGPEFLTYFQNEAQLEKSRLLSDRFSAERPKGSFSTLEIQRTEQGDSAMYLCASSSNRGVVTEAFFGQGTRLTVV.

This chain uses TRBV28 with TRBJ2-7; TRBD1 is a possible D gene (6 bases). This CDR3 spans 14 amino acids. Germline CDR1 is MDHEN and CDR2 is SYDVKM. The V and J ends lost 8 bases and 6 bases respectively, with 20 bases between them. The chain's CDR3 is CASGTIQDSPEQYF. The CDR3 DNA reads TGTGCCAGCGGAACCATCCAGGACAGTCCCGAGCAGTACTTC.

V gene TRBV4-1 combines with J gene TRBJ1-2, with a possible D match to TRBD1 (5 bases). This CDR3 region has 13 residues. The V gene lost 1 base and the J gene lost 6 bases, with 9 bases spanning the gap. Germline assignment: CDR1 MGHRA and CDR2 YSYEKL. The CDR3 region has the DNA TGCGCCAGCAGCCAAGGGGGCGAGGATGGCTACACCTTC. Translating it yields CASSQGGEDGYTF.

V usage is TRBV28 and J usage is TRBJ1-5, with 9 bases identical to TRBD1. The germline CDR1 and CDR2 sequences are MDHEN and SYDVKM. V lost 6 bases to trimming and J lost 7 bases; unmatched junction nucleotides: 10. The CDR3 consists of 15 residues. CDR3 sequence reads: CASRDTGGWRQPQHF. CDR3 coding DNA: TGTGCCAGCAGAGATACAGGGGGCTGGAGGCAGCCCCAGCATTTT.

This chain connects TRBV15 to TRBJ1-6; D unclear. The CDR3 runs 14 residues. The ends were cut back, 4 bases at V and 9 bases at J, with 13 bases in the middle. Looked up from germline, CDR1 is LNHNV and CDR2 is YYDKDF (reference sequence). In DNA form, the CDR3 reads TGTGCCACCAGCAAGTGGAGTGGAGGTTCACCCCTCCACTTT. Its protein product is CATSKWSGGSPLHF.